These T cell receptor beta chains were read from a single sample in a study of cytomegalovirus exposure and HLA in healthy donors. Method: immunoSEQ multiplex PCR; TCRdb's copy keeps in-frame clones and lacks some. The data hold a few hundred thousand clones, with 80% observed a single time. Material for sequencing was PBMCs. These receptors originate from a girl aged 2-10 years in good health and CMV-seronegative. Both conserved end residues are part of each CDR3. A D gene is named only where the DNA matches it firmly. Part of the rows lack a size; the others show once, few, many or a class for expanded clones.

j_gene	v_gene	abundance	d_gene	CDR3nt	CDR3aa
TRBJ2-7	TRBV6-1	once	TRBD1	TGTGCCAGCGGGTGGACAGGCGGCGAGCAGTACTTC	CASGWTGGEQYF
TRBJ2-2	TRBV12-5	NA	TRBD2	TGTGCTAGTGGTTTGGGGGGGGGAGGAAATGTGATAACCGGGGAGCTGTTTTTT	CASGLGGGGNVITGELFF
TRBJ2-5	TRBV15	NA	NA	TGTGCCACCAGCAGAGGAAGGCGGGACCGCCAAGAGACCCAGTACTTC	CATSRGRRDRQETQYF
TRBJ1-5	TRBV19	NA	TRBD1	TGTGCCAGTACGGGCAGGGGGATTTATCAGCCCCAGCATTTT	CASTGRGIYQPQHF
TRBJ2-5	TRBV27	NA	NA	TGTGCCAGCAGTTTATCGCAGGGGCAATGGTCGAAAGAGACCCAGTACTTC	CASSLSQGQWSKETQYF
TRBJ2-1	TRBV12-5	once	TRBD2	TGTGCTAGTGGCTCCGATAGCGGGGCATACAATGAGCAGTTCTTC	CASGSDSGAYNEQFF
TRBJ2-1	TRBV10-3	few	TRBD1	TGTGCCATCTCCCCCCCAGGGGGAAGTGAGCAGTTCTTC	CAISPPGGSEQFF
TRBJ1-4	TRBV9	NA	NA	TGTGCCAGCAGCGTAGGTTGGCGGGGTGCAACTAATGAAAAACTGTTTTTT	CASSVGWRGATNEKLFF
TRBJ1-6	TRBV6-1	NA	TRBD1	TGTGCCAGCAGTGAAGGGCTAAGGGGGACAGGGATCTATAATTCACCCCTCCACTTT	CASSEGLRGTGIYNSPLHF
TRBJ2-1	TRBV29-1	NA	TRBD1	TGCAGCGTTGATGGGACAGAAGCGAATTCCTACAATGAGCAGTTCTTC	CSVDGTEANSYNEQFF
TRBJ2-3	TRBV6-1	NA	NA	TGTGCCAGCAGTGAAGGTGTGGCCACAGATACGCAGTATTTT	CASSEGVATDTQYF